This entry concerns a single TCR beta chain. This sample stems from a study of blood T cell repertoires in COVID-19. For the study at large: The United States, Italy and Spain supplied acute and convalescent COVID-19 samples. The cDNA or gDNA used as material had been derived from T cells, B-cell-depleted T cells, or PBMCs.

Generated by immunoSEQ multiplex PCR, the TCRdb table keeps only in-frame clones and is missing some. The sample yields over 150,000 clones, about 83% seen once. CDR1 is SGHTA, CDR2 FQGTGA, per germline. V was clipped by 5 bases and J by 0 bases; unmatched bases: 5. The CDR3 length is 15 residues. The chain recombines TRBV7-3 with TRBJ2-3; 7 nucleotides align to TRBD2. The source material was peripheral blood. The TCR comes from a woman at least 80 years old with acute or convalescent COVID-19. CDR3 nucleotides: TGTGCCAGCAGCCCAAACGGGGGGAGCACAGATACGCAGTATTTT. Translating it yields CASSPNGGSTDTQYF.